This T cell receptor (beta chain) derives from a study of T cells in localized non-small cell lung cancer. Trimming stripped 3 bases from V and 4 bases from J, with 9 bases between. CDR3 length equals 13 residues. Germline V lookup: CDR1 LNHDA, CDR2 SQIVND (reference sequence). Profiling relied on immunoSEQ multiplex PCR, and the TCRdb table lists in-frame clones only, not all of them. This sample has 30,000 or so clones; roughly nine tenths occur once, and the top ten carry around a tenth. The specimen was peripheral blood, collected before any cancer treatment. This clonotype originated in a woman between 40 and 69 years old with stage I lung adenocarcinoma. This chain joins TRBV19 and TRBJ1-1; no definite D call. CDR3 protein: CASSIGVPTEAFF. In DNA, the CDR3 is TGTGCCAGTAGTATCGGGGTACCCACTGAAGCTTTCTTT.